Shown below are 9 T cell receptor beta chains from a single sample sequenced in a study of blood T cells in healthy people across ages. It was with a sample-barcoded 5' primer and a J-beta primer mix that a second PCR of about 6 to 12 cycles was run. TCRdb used MiXCR to reprocess the 5' RACE reads, holding one entry per CDR3 protein. In the table there are around 1,700,000 distinct CDR3 sequences, under 30% of which are singletons. The sample consisted of blood. The receptors were gathered from a woman aged 25 to 39 in good health.

The chain has TRBV20-1 and TRBJ2-5; 13 bases are a match to TRBD2. This CDR3 contains 16 residues. Germline-derived CDR1 and CDR2 are DFQATT and SNEGSKA (reference sequence). With V trimmed by 1 base and J by 11 bases, 13 bases remained unmatched. The CDR3 sequence is CSARVRTSGRWGEQYF. As DNA, the CDR3 is TGCAGTGCTAGAGTTCGGACTAGCGGGAGATGGGGTGAGCAGTACTTC.

This clonotype was found a few times. The chain has TRBV5-1 and TRBJ1-4; D is ambiguous. CDR1 is SGHRS, CDR2 YFSETQ, per germline. CDR3 length: 13 amino acids. Trimming took 1 base from V and 8 from J, leaving 9 bases between them. CDR3 DNA: TGCGCCAGCAGCTTGATCCCAGAAGAAAAACTGTTTTTT. It translates to CASSLIPEEKLFF.

A word on this clonotype: One junction end does not reproduce the germline sequence, and a read error may be involved. The chain couples TRBV12-3 or TRBV12-4 to TRBJ2-3, with 10 bases matching TRBD1. CDR3 length: 15 residues. As DNA, the CDR3 is TGTGTCAGCAGTAACCGGGACAGGGGTGCAGATACGCAGTATTTT. It encodes CVSSNRDRGADTQYF.

The V and J genes are TRBV6-1 and TRBJ2-3; TRBD2 is a possible D gene (6 bases). The CDR3 totals 15 residues. V was trimmed by 1 base and J by 2 bases, leaving 10 bases between them. Per the germline V gene, CDR1 is MNHNS and CDR2 is SASEGT. As DNA, the CDR3 is TGTGCCAGCAGTGAAGGGGCGGGAACCACAGATACGCAGTATTTT. Its translation is CASSEGAGTTDTQYF.

About this clonotype itself: An end of the junction differs from the germline gene, which may be a read error. This chain joins TRBV18 and TRBJ1-2, with TRBD1 as a possible D gene (5 bases). The CDR3 has 15 residues. Germline V gene sequence: CDR1 KGHSH, CDR2 LQKENI. CDR3: CASSPPGPNNYGYSF. Written as DNA, the CDR3 is TGTGCCAGCTCACCACCGGGGCCAAATAACTATGGCTACTCCTTC.

The rearrangement uses TRBV29-1 and TRBJ2-3; TRBD1 might be the D (6 bases). This CDR3 is built from 14 residues. Trimming shortened V by 7 bases and J by 5 bases, and 19 bases separated the two germline ends. Germline CDR1 is SQVTM and CDR2 is ANQGSEA. The CDR3 protein is CSAGSLQGLDTQYF. Written as DNA, the CDR3 is TGCAGCGCTGGCTCCCTACAGGGTCTAGATACGCAGTATTTT.

The chain links TRBV4-1 to TRBJ2-7, with D hard to call. CDR1 and CDR2 from the germline V gene are MGHRA and YSYEKL. This CDR3 comprises 14 residues. V dropped 0 bases and J dropped 5 bases, with 11 bases sitting between them. The CDR3 DNA reads as TGCGCCAGCAGCCAAGACGAAGGGTCCCACGAGCAGTACTTC. Protein: CASSQDEGSHEQYF.

The table lists this clonotype with a few counts. This chain connects TRBV10-3 to TRBJ2-3, with 7 bases aligning to TRBD2. The V gene end was trimmed by 7 bases and the J gene end by 4 bases; junction bases not matched to a gene: 8. CDR1 and CDR2 (germline): ENHRY, SYGVKD. This CDR3 is built from 14 residues. The CDR3 loop is CAINRGGPADTQYF. DNA of the CDR3: TGTGCCATCAACCGGGGAGGGCCAGCAGATACGCAGTATTTT.

The chain combines TRBV5-5 with TRBJ2-2, with a possible D match to TRBD1 (6 bases). Germline-derived CDR1 and CDR2 are SGHKS and YYEKEE (reference sequence). Trimming removed 1 base at V and 0 bases at J, with 16 bases between. The CDR3 spans 18 residues. The CDR3 here is CASSLRGSEGANTGELFF. The CDR3, as DNA: TGTGCCAGCAGCTTGAGGGGGTCCGAGGGGGCGAACACCGGGGAGCTGTTTTTT.